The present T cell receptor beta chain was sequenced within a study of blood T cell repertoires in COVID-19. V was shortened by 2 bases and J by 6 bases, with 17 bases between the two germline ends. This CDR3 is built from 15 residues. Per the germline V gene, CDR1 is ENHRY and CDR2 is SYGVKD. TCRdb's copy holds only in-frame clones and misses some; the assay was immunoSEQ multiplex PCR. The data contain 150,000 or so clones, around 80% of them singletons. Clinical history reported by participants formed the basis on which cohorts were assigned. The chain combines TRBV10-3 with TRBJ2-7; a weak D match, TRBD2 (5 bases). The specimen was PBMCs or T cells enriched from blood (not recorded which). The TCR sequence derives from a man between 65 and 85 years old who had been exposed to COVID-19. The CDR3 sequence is CAISENERGRAEQYF. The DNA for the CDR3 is TGTGCCATCAGTGAGAACGAACGCGGGCGCGCCGAGCAGTACTTC.